The 28 T cell receptor beta chains listed next were all sequenced from one sample in a study of T cell changes during pregnancy in multiple sclerosis. Some clones are missing from TCRdb's copy, which holds only in-frame ones; the method was immunoSEQ multiplex PCR. The sample records tens of thousands of clones, 75% to 95% being singletons. The material sequenced was CD8+ T cells from peripheral blood mononuclear cells, taken before pregnancy. These receptors were collected from a female donor with multiple sclerosis, enrolled in a pregnancy study.

V and J are TRBV10-3 and TRBJ2-7; the match to TRBD1 covers 8 bases. CDR1 is ENHRY and CDR2 is SYGVKD in the germline V gene. The length of the CDR3 is 17 residues. Germline trimming cut 0 bases from V and 3 bases from J; bases unmatched to any gene: 10. The CDR3, as DNA: TGTGCCATCAGTGAGTCGACGGCCGGGACAGGCAACTACGAGCAGTACTTC. Amino acid sequence: CAISESTAGTGNYEQYF.

The chain recombines TRBV5-1 with TRBJ2-3, with 7 bases lining up with TRBD1. CDR1 and CDR2 from the germline V gene are SGHRS and YFSETQ. This CDR3 region has 15 residues. With V trimmed by 5 bases and J by 6 bases, 12 bases remained unmatched. CDR3 nucleotides: TGCGCCAGCAGACGAGACAGGGATTGGTTGGATACGCAGTATTTT. Its protein is CASRRDRDWLDTQYF.

The rearrangement joins TRBV19 to TRBJ2-5, with 14 positions matching TRBD2. The CDR3 has 18 residues. The junction had 7 bases not matched to a gene; V was cut back by 4 bases and J by 0 bases. Germline V gene lookup returns CDR1 LNHDA and CDR2 SQIVND (reference sequence). The CDR3 DNA is TGTGCCAGTAGTAACGGGACTAGCGGGGGACCGTACCAAGAGACCCAGTACTTC. Its translation is CASSNGTSGGPYQETQYF.

The rearrangement uses TRBV5-8 and TRBJ2-3; a possible D gene is TRBD1 (6 bases). Trimming removed 0 bases at V and 2 bases at J, with 13 bases between. In germline, CDR1 is SGHTS, CDR2 YDEGEE. This CDR3 has 16 amino acids. The CDR3 DNA reads TGTGCCAGCAGCTTGGCGGCGGACAGCATCACAGATACGCAGTATTTT. It yields the protein CASSLAADSITDTQYF.

V is TRBV19 and J is TRBJ2-1; TRBD2 matches at 11 bases. V lost 3 bases to trimming and J lost 8 bases; unmatched junction nucleotides: 6. This CDR3 comprises 15 residues. CDR1 and CDR2 (germline): LNHDA, SQIVND (reference sequence). The CDR3 loop is CASSISASGGYEQFF. The DNA for the CDR3 is TGTGCCAGTAGTATTTCTGCTAGCGGGGGGTATGAGCAGTTCTTC.

The genes are TRBV6-1 and TRBJ2-7; TRBD1 is a possible D gene (5 bases). The V end lost 2 bases, the J end lost 2 bases, and 10 bases lay between the germline ends. CDR1 MNHNS and CDR2 SASEGT come from the germline V gene. The CDR3 has 14 amino acids. CDR3 DNA: TGTGCCAGCAGTGAAAGACAGAGTACCTACGAGCAGTACTTC. As protein: CASSERQSTYEQYF.

The chain employs TRBV7-3 and TRBJ2-3, with 9 bases that match TRBD1. The CDR3 is 15 amino acids. Germline V lookup: CDR1 SGHTA, CDR2 FQGTGA. With 4 bases clipped from V and 3 bases from J, the junction kept 5 bases outside the gene matches. CDR3 coding DNA: TGTGCCAGCAGCTGGACCGGGACAGGGACAGATACGCAGTATTTT. This sequence encodes CASSWTGTGTDTQYF. The full variable domain, in which reference TRBV7-3 and TRBJ2-3 provide the parts outside the CDR3, is GAGVSQTPSNKVTEKGKYVELRCDPISGHTALYWYRQSLGQGPEFLIYFQGTGAADDSGLPNDRFFAVRPEGSVSTLKIQRTERGDSAVYLCASSWTGTGTDTQYFGPGTRLTVL.

The J gene is TRBJ1-5, the V gene TRBV28; D is unresolved. V lost 5 bases and J 5 bases, leaving 10 bases between the germline ends. The CDR3 spans 13 residues. Germline CDR1 MDHEN, CDR2 SYDVKM. Here the CDR3 DNA reads TGTGCCAGCAGTCTCCTCCGGGATCAGCCCCAGCATTTT. Translation gives CASSLLRDQPQHF.

The chain links TRBV18 to TRBJ1-2, with 7 bases matching TRBD1. Germline-derived CDR1 and CDR2 are KGHSH and LQKENI. The CDR3 has 15 amino acids. The J segment lost 0 bases and the V segment lost 3 bases, leaving 4 bases of the junction unmatched. CDR3 bases: TGTGCCAGCTCACCTGAAGGGACAGCTAACTATGGCTACACCTTC. Its protein product is CASSPEGTANYGYTF. The whole variable domain, remainder taken from reference TRBV18 and TRBJ1-2, is NAGVMQNPRHLVRRRGQEARLRCSPMKGHSHVYWYRQLPEEGLKFMVYLQKENIIDESGMPKERFSAEFPKEGPSILRIQQVVRGDSAAYFCASSPEGTANYGYTFGSGTRLTVV.

This rearrangement joins TRBV19 to TRBJ1-1; 9 bases map to TRBD1. With 4 bases clipped from V and 4 bases from J, the junction kept 13 bases outside the gene matches. Germline loops: CDR1 LNHDA, CDR2 SQIVND (reference sequence). The CDR3 contains 17 residues. The CDR3, as DNA: TGTGCCAGTAGTAGCTTTAGACAGGGGGAGGAAGGCACTGAAGCTTTCTTT. Translated, it gives CASSSFRQGEEGTEAFF.

The CDR3 is CASSEEFRDRMGPEAFF. CDR3 DNA sequence: TGTGCCAGCAGTGAAGAGTTTAGGGACAGGATGGGACCTGAAGCTTTCTTT. The chain combines TRBV6-1 with TRBJ1-1, with TRBD1 identical over 8 bases. Per the germline V gene, CDR1 is MNHNS and CDR2 is SASEGT. The CDR3 totals 17 residues. V was pared by 1 base and J by 6 bases, with 13 bases of the junction left unmatched.

The chain uses TRBV2 and TRBJ2-6; 9 bases are a match to TRBD1. Unmatched junction bases numbered 11, after V lost 10 bases and J lost 4 bases. The CDR3 extends over 16 amino acids. Germline V gene sequence: CDR1 SNHLY, CDR2 FYNNEI. Here the CDR3 reads CANIPGQGSGANVLTF. As DNA, the CDR3 is TGTGCCAACATACCGGGACAGGGATCCGGGGCCAACGTCCTGACTTTC.

The J gene is TRBJ2-7, the V gene TRBV4-1; 9 bases fit TRBD1. The CDR3 extends over 15 amino acids. V gave up 0 bases and J gave up 2 bases; unmatched junction bases: 2. Per germline, CDR1 MGHRA and CDR2 YSYEKL. For the CDR3, the DNA is TGCGCCAGCAGCCAAGAAGGACAGGGGACCTACGAGCAGTACTTC. As protein: CASSQEGQGTYEQYF.

The chain carries TRBV28 and TRBJ1-2, with D tentatively TRBD1 (6 bases). V was trimmed by 6 bases and J by 5 bases, leaving 16 bases between them. From germline, CDR1 is MDHEN and CDR2 SYDVKM. The CDR3 extends over 14 amino acids. The DNA for the CDR3 is TGTGCCAGCAGCCCGCCCGGACAGCTATATGGCTACACCTTC. Translated: CASSPPGQLYGYTF.

The chain recombines TRBV19 with TRBJ2-5; 12 bases fit TRBD2. Per the germline V gene, CDR1 is LNHDA and CDR2 is SQIVND (reference sequence). The J segment lost 1 base and the V segment lost 3 bases, leaving 6 bases of the junction unmatched. The CDR3 sequence is 17 residues long. The CDR3 DNA reads TGTGCCAGTAGTATGGGTCTAGCGGGGGGGCTCCAAGAGACCCAGTACTTC. Translated, it gives CASSMGLAGGLQETQYF.

J is TRBJ2-1 and V is TRBV7-8; D remains ambiguous. The CDR3 sequence is 17 residues long. The V gene's germline CDR1 is SGHVS and CDR2 FQNEAQ. V dropped 4 bases and J dropped 2 bases, with 18 bases sitting between them. The CDR3 coding sequence is TGTGCCAGCAGCTCCCCTAAGCCCTTTTTGCCCTACAATGAGCAGTTCTTC. Its protein is CASSSPKPFLPYNEQFF. The full variable domain, with the rest looked up from reference TRBV7-8 and TRBJ2-1, is GAGVSQSPRYKVAKRGQDVALRCDPISGHVSLFWYQQALGQGPEFLTYFQNEAQLDKSGLPSDRFFAERPEGSVSTLKIQRTQQEDSAVYLCASSSPKPFLPYNEQFFGPGTRLTVL.

J is TRBJ2-5 and V is TRBV27; 9 bases line up with TRBD1. CDR1 MNHEY and CDR2 SMNVEV come from the germline V gene (reference sequence). This CDR3 spans 13 amino acids. Trimming removed 7 bases from V and 1 base from J; junction bases left unmatched: 1. CDR3 coding DNA: TGTGCCAGCAAACAGGGGGCCCAAGAGACCCAGTACTTC. This codes for CASKQGAQETQYF.

This sequence joins TRBV7-6 and TRBJ2-7; tentatively, D is TRBD1 (6 bases). From germline, CDR1 is SGHVS and CDR2 FNYEAQ. Trimming took 5 bases from V and 3 from J, leaving 11 bases between them. The CDR3 is made up of 13 amino acids. The CDR3 is CASSQRDNYEQYF. CDR3 nucleotides: TGTGCCAGCAGCCAGAGGGACAACTACGAGCAGTACTTC.

The chain's CDR3 is CASSWATNTEAFF. CDR3 nucleotide sequence: TGTGCCAGCAGTTGGGCAACGAACACTGAAGCTTTCTTT. The gene calls are TRBV25-1 and TRBJ1-1, with D unresolved. In germline, CDR1 is MGHDK, CDR2 SYGVNS. V lost 5 bases to trimming and J lost 1 base, with 8 bases between them. The CDR3 covers 13 residues.

This chain uses TRBV5-1 with TRBJ2-7, with D uncertain. V lost 0 bases, J lost 4 bases, and 14 bases lay in between. This CDR3 has 15 residues. CDR1 is SGHRS and CDR2 is YFSETQ in the germline V gene. This chain's CDR3 is CASSLEVSQAYEQYF. In DNA form, the CDR3 reads TGCGCCAGCAGCTTGGAAGTCAGCCAGGCTTACGAGCAGTACTTC.

The CDR3 sequence is CASSGPGTAEGWEQYF. In DNA form, the CDR3 reads TGTGCCAGCAGCGGCCCCGGGACAGCCGAAGGCTGGGAGCAGTACTTC. The chain is built from TRBV13 and TRBJ2-7, with 7 bases aligning to TRBD1. The CDR3 contains 16 residues. The junction had 17 bases not matched to a gene; V was cut back by 5 bases and J by 7 bases. Looked up from germline, CDR1 is PRHDT and CDR2 is FYEKMQ (reference sequence).

The chain recombines TRBV5-6 with TRBJ2-7; 8 bases fit TRBD1. This CDR3 region has 13 residues. The trim removed 4 bases at V and 6 bases at J, leaving 6 bases unmatched. Per germline, CDR1 SGHDT and CDR2 YYEEEE. The CDR3 nucleotides are TGTGCCAGCAGCCCCAGGGGGCGCTTCGAGCAGTACTTC. Translating it yields CASSPRGRFEQYF.

V gene TRBV11-2 combines with J gene TRBJ2-1, with 8 bases lining up with TRBD1. Unmatched junction bases numbered 1, after V lost 4 bases and J lost 8 bases. CDR1 and CDR2 from the germline V gene are SGHAT and FQNNGV. This CDR3 has 12 amino acids. The CDR3 here is CASSSTGDEQFF. CDR3 DNA sequence: TGTGCCAGCAGCTCGACAGGGGATGAGCAGTTCTTC.

The rearrangement links TRBV6-4 to TRBJ2-3; TRBD2 is a possible D gene (5 bases). The germline V gene has CDR1 MRHNA and CDR2 SNTAGT. The V end was cut by 3 bases, the J end by 2 bases, with 9 bases between. This CDR3 has 14 amino acids. The CDR3 DNA sequence: TGTGCCAGCAGTGAAACTAGTATCACAGATACGCAGTATTTT. This gives the protein CASSETSITDTQYF.

The rearrangement uses TRBV29-1 and TRBJ2-3; 8 bases match TRBD1. The CDR3 is 18 amino acids. V lost 6 bases and J lost 0; bases outside the gene matches: 17. Germline CDR1 reads SQVTM; CDR2 reads ANQGSEA. The CDR3 here is CSVMTGAQSGSSTDTQYF. The CDR3 DNA follows: TGCAGCGTGATGACAGGGGCCCAATCCGGGTCTAGCACAGATACGCAGTATTTT.

The rearrangement joins TRBV7-3 to TRBJ2-5; 14 nucleotides match TRBD2. J lost 4 bases, V lost 5 bases, and 3 bases had no gene match. This CDR3 has 15 amino acids. Germline CDR1 is SGHTA and CDR2 is FQGTGA. CDR3 DNA: TGTGCCAGCAGCCCGGGGACTAGCGGGGGAGAGACCCAGTACTTC. It is translated as CASSPGTSGGETQYF.

This sequence joins TRBV7-9 and TRBJ1-3; TRBD1 aligns across 8 bases. The CDR3 length is 15 residues. The J segment lost 0 bases and the V segment lost 5 bases, leaving 3 bases of the junction unmatched. CDR1 and CDR2 from the germline V gene are SEHNR and FQNEAQ (reference sequence). Here the CDR3 DNA reads TGTGCCAGCAGCGGGACAGGTACCTCTGGAAACACCATATATTTT. It specifies CASSGTGTSGNTIYF.

The CDR3 reads CASSTTSGHGNEQFF. As DNA, the CDR3 is TGTGCCAGCAGCACGACTAGCGGTCACGGCAATGAGCAGTTCTTC. The chain has TRBV9 and TRBJ2-1, with 9 bases that match TRBD2. The junction had 8 bases not matched to a gene; V was cut back by 4 bases and J by 6 bases. The CDR3 has 15 residues. The germline CDR1 and CDR2 sequences are SGDLS and YYNGEE. The complete variable domain, with remaining parts taken from reference TRBV9 and TRBJ2-1, reads DSGVTQTPKHLITATGQRVTLRCSPRSGDLSVYWYQQSLDQGLQFLIQYYNGEERAKGNILERFSAQQFPDLHSELNLSSLELGDSALYFCASSTTSGHGNEQFFGPGTRLTVL.